This is a list of T cell receptor beta chains from one sample in a study of human T cells and chemical hapten exposure. Via MiXCR, TCRdb re-called the RACE reads, giving one row per CDR3 protein. The repertoire holds 55,000 to 75,000 distinct CDR3 sequences, with roughly 6.7% as singletons. This sample comprised whole blood, obtained in connection with sensitization to the hapten diphenylcyclopropenone (DPC). The receptors derive from a woman aged 30 to 39 with alopecia areata. Some clones in this sample may be carry-over from other donors' samples. The CDR3 runs from the conserved cysteine through the conserved F or W. D genes are given only for firm matches. Expanded clones get a size class; other rows say once, few or many, or leave the size out.

v_call	cdr3_length	j_call	d_call	clone_size	cdr3_aa	cdr3_nt
TRBV4-2	17	TRBJ1-4	-	many	CASSQDLSTGRNEKLFF	TGTGCCAGCAGCCAAGATCTGAGTACAGGAAGAAATGAAAAACTGTTTTTT
TRBV10-3	14	TRBJ1-3	TRBD1	-	CAIRGTVTGNTIYF	TGTGCCATCAGAGGGACAGTAACAGGAAACACCATATATTTT
TRBV2	12	TRBJ1-5	-	-	CACSSVNQPQHF	TGTGCCTGTTCTTCGGTGAATCAGCCCCAGCATTTT
TRBV7-2	13	TRBJ1-1	TRBD1	-	CASSSGQEMRAFF	TGTGCCAGCAGCTCAGGACAGGAGATGAGGGCTTTCTTT
TRBV12-3/TRBV12-4	12	TRBJ1-1	-	many	CASSFSQVEAFF	TGTGCCAGCAGTTTCTCCCAGGTTGAAGCTTTCTTT
TRBV6-5	18	TRBJ1-3	-	many	CASRPSRSRTMTGNTIYF	TGTGCCAGCAGACCTAGCAGGAGTAGGACAATGACTGGAAACACCATATATTTT
TRBV4-1	13	TRBJ2-1	-	many	CASSQDMRAQLFF	TGCGCCAGCAGCCAGGATATGAGGGCTCAACTTTTCTTC
TRBV7-9	13	TRBJ2-5	-	many	CASSLDARETQYF	TGTGCCAGCAGCTTAGACGCACGGGAGACCCAGTACTTC
TRBV5-1	14	TRBJ1-4	-	many	CASRYFSTNEKLFF	TGCGCCAGCAGATATTTTTCAACTAATGAAAAACTGTTTTTT
TRBV7-8	15	TRBJ2-7	-	few	CASSLGQPTSYEQYF	TGTGCCAGCAGCTTAGGCCAACCCACTAGTTACGAGCAGTACTTC
TRBV12-3/TRBV12-4	14	TRBJ2-4	-	many	CASSPRLAKNIQYF	TGTGCCAGCAGCCCCCGGTTAGCCAAAAACATTCAGTACTTC
TRBV7-2	13	TRBJ1-1	-	many	CASSLDLRQKAFF	TGTGCCAGCAGCTTAGATTTGCGGCAGAAGGCTTTCTTT
TRBV2	14	TRBJ1-5	-	-	CASSEVGRNQPQHF	TGTGCCAGCAGTGAAGTGGGGCGTAATCAGCCCCAGCATTTT
TRBV9	14	TRBJ2-7	TRBD1	many	CASSKGTATYEQYF	TGTGCCAGCTCAAAGGGGACAGCCACCTACGAGCAGTACTTC
TRBV20-1	14	TRBJ1-6	-	many	CSARDLGANSPLHF	TGCAGTGCTAGAGATCTCGGGGCAAATTCACCCCTCCACTTT
TRBV6-5	14	TRBJ1-1	-	many	CASSYSAGDTEAFF	TGTGCCAGCAGTTACTCTGCAGGTGACACTGAAGCTTTCTTT